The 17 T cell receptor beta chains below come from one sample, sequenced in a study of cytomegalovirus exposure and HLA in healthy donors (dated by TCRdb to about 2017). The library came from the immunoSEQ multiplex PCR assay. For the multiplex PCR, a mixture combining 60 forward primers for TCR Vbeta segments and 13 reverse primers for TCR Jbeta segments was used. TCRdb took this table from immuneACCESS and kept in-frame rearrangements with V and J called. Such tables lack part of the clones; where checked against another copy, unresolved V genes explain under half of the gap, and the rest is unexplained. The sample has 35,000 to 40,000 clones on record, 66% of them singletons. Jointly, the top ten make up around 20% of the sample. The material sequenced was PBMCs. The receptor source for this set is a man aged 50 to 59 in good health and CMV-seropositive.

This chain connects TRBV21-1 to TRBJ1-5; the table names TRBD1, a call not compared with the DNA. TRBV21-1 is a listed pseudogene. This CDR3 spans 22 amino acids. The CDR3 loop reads CASTSPGGERDRGHYSNQPQHF. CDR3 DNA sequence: TGTGCCAGCACCTCCCCTGGGGGTGAACGGGACAGGGGTCACTATAGCAATCAGCCCCAGCATTTT.

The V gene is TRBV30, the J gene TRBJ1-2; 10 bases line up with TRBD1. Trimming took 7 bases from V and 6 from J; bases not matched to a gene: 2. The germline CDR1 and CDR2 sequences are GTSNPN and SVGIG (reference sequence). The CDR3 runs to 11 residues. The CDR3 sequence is CASGQGDGYTF. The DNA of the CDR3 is TGTGCCTCAGGACAGGGGGATGGCTACACCTTC.

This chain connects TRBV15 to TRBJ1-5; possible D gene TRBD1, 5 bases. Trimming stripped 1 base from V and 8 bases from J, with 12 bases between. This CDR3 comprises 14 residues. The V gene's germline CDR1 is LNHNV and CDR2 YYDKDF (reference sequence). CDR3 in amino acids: CATSRGGGWEPQHF. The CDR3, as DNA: TGTGCCACCAGCAGAGGGGGGGGTTGGGAGCCCCAGCATTTT.

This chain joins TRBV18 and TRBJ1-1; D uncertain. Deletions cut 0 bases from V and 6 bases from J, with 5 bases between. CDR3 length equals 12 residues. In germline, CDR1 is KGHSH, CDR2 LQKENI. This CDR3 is CASSPPEAEAFF. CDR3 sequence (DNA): TGTGCCAGCTCACCACCGGAGGCTGAAGCTTTCTTT. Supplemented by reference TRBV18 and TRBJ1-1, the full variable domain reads NAGVMQNPRHLVRRRGQEARLRCSPMKGHSHVYWYRQLPEEGLKFMVYLQKENIIDESGMPKERFSAEFPKEGPSILRIQQVVRGDSAAYFCASSPPEAEAFFGQGTRLTVV.

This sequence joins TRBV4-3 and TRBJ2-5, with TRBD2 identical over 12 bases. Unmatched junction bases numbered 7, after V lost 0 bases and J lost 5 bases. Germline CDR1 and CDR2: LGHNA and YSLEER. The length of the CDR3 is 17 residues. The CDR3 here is CASSQELGGTSGETQYF. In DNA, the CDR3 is TGCGCCAGCAGCCAAGAGTTGGGGGGGACTAGCGGGGAGACCCAGTACTTC.

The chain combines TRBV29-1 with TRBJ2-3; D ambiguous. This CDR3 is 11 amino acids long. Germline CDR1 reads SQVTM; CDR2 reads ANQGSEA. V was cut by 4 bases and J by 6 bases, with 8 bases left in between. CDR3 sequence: CSVVTRDTQYF. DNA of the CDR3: TGCAGCGTTGTGACGAGGGATACGCAGTATTTT.

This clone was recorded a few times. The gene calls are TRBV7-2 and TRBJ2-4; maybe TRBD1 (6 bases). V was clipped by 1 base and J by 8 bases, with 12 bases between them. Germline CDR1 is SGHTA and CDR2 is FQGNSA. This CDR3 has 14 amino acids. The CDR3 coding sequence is TGTGCCAGCAGCTTAGGTGGAGCAGGGGACATTCAGTACTTC. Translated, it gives CASSLGGAGDIQYF.

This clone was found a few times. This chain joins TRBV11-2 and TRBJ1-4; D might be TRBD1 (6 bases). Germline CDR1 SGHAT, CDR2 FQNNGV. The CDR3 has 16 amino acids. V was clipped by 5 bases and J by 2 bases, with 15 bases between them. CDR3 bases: TGTGCCAGCAGCCTTATGTCAGGGGCTACTAATGAAAAACTGTTTTTT. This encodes CASSLMSGATNEKLFF. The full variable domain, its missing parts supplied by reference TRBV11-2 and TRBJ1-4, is EAGVAQSPRYKIIEKRQSVAFWCNPISGHATLYWYQQILGQGPKLLIQFQNNGVVDDSQLPKDRFSAERLKGVDSTLKIQPAKLEDSAVYLCASSLMSGATNEKLFFGSGTQLSVL.

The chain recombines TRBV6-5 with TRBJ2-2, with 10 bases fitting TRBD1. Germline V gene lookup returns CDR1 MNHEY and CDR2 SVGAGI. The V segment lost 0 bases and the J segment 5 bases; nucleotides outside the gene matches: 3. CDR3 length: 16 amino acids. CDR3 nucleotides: TGTGCCAGCAGTTACTCAGGGACAGGGGAAACCGGGGAGCTGTTTTTT. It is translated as CASSYSGTGETGELFF.

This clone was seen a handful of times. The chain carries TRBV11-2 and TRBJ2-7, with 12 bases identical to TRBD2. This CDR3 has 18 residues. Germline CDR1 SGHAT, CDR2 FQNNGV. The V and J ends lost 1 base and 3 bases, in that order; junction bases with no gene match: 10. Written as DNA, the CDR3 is TGTGCCAGCAGCTTAGTCCTCCCCACTAGCGGGGGGTTCTACGAGCAGTACTTC. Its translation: CASSLVLPTSGGFYEQYF.

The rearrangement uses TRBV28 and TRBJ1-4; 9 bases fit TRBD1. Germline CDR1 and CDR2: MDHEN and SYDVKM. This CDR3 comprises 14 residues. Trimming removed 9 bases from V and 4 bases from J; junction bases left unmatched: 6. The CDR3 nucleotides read TGTGCCAGTACTACAGGGGGCGGTAATGAAAAACTGTTTTTT. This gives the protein CASTTGGGNEKLFF.

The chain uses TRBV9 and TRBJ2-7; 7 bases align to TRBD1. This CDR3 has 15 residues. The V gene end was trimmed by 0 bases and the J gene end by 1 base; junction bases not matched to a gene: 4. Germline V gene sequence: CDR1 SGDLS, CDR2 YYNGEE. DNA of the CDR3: TGTGCCAGCAGCGTAGGAGTACAGGGGTCCTACGAGCAGTACTTC. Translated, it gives CASSVGVQGSYEQYF.

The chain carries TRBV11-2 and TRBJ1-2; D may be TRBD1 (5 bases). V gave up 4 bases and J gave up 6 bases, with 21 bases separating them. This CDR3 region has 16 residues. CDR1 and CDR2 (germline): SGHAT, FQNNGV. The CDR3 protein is CASSSLRGGSADGYTF. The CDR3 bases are TGTGCCAGCAGCTCACTACGGGGCGGGAGCGCAGATGGCTACACCTTC.

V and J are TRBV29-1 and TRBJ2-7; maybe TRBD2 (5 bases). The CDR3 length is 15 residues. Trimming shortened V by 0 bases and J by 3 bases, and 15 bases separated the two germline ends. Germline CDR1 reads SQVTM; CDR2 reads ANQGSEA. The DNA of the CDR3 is TGCAGCGTTGAAGATCTCCCGGGGATGGGCTACGAGCAGTACTTC. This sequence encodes CSVEDLPGMGYEQYF.

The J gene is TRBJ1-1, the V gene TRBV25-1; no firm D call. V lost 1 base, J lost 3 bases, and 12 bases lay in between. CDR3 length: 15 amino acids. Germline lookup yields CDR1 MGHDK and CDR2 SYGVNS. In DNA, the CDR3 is TGTGCCAGCAGTGAATTACGGAAGACTTACACTGAAGCTTTCTTT. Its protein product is CASSELRKTYTEAFF.

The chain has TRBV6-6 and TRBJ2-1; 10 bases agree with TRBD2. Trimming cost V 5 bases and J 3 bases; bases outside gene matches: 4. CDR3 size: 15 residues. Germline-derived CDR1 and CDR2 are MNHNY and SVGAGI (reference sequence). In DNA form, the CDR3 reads TGTGCCAGCAGTACTTTAGCGGGGGGCTACAATGAGCAGTTCTTC. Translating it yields CASSTLAGGYNEQFF.

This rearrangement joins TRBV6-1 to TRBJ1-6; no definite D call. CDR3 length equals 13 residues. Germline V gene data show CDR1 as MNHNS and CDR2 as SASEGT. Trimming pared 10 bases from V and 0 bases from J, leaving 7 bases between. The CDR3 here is CATISSYNSPLHF. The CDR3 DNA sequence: TGTGCCACTATTTCCTCCTATAATTCACCCCTCCACTTT.